A single sample is the source of the 5 T cell receptor beta chains below, sequenced in a study of blood T cells in healthy people across ages. For the second PCR, which ran for roughly 6 to 12 cycles, a sample-barcoded 5' primer and a J-beta primer mix were used. In TCRdb, the 5' RACE reads were re-called with MiXCR into one record per CDR3 protein. The sample holds about 940,000 distinct CDR3 sequences; about 48% are singletons and the top ten take around an eighth. The sample comprised blood. These receptors all come from a man aged 30 to 39 in good health.

Note on this clonotype: A much larger clone differs from this one at a single base, so this may be a read error. V gene TRBV7-2 combines with J gene TRBJ2-1, with D tentatively TRBD1 (5 bases). The germline V and J ends were trimmed by 5 bases and 10 bases, with 12 bases remaining between them. Germline CDR1 SGHTA, CDR2 FQGNSA. The CDR3 is 12 residues long. As DNA, the CDR3 is TGTGCCAGCAGCCAAGCCAGGGCCGAGCAGTTCTTC. This sequence encodes CASSQARAEQFF.

The chain links TRBV5-6 to TRBJ1-2; TRBD1 matches at 8 bases. Germline CDR1 is SGHDT and CDR2 is YYEEEE. This CDR3 region has 13 residues. V lost 4 bases and J lost 4; bases outside the gene matches: 3. The CDR3 region is CASSADRAYGYTF. The CDR3 bases are TGTGCCAGCAGCGCGGACAGGGCCTATGGCTACACCTTC.

A single count supports this clonotype. Since a much larger clone is just one base distant, this may be a read error. The chain is built from TRBV3-1 and TRBJ2-5; D not certain. This CDR3 comprises 13 residues. The germline V gene has CDR1 LGHDT and CDR2 YNNKEL (reference sequence). CDR3 DNA sequence: TGTGCCAACAGCCAACTCTCTCAAGAGACCCAGTACTTC. This encodes CANSQLSQETQYF.

A few counts support this clonotype. The gene calls are TRBV12-3 or TRBV12-4 and TRBJ2-5; possible D gene TRBD2, 7 bases. The CDR3 has 16 residues. The V and J ends lost 4 bases and 1 base respectively, with 16 bases between them. CDR3 amino acids: CASSYYSGGPQETQYF. The CDR3 DNA sequence: TGTGCCAGCAGTTACTATTCGGGGGGCCCCCAAGAGACCCAGTACTTC.

The chain uses TRBV6-4 and TRBJ2-5; D call uncertain. The end of the DNA fits TRBJ2-7 better, so the J call may be wrong. This CDR3 has 15 amino acids. CDR1 and CDR2 from the germline V gene are MRHNA and SNTAGT. The CDR3 loop reads CASSAFDGEGYEQYF. In DNA form, the CDR3 reads TGTGCCAGCAGTGCCTTCGACGGAGAAGGCTACGAGCAGTACTTC.